This T cell receptor beta chain was obtained from a study of CD8 T cells in Susac syndrome. Findings and limits, study-wide: The CD4+ T cell repertoires in Susac syndrome did not show any clonal expansion.

The sequenced target, TCR beta, came from blood CD8+ and CD4+ T cells. Through negative isolation, CD4+ and CD8+ T cells were obtained, while TEMRA cells were enriched using FACS. With regard to this clonotype: Its matching antigen is unknown.

The CDR3 runs to 16 residues. V shed 4 bases and J 3 bases; nucleotides not matched to a gene: 6. With random hexamers, about 0.5 to 1 ug RNA was reverse transcribed. TCRdb passed the immunoSEQ multiplex PCR reads through MiXCR, listing each CDR3 protein once. The repertoire holds over 140,000 distinct CDR3 sequences, with roughly 94% as singletons. The rearrangement uses TRBV23-1 and TRBJ1-5, with 10 nucleotides matching TRBD1. TRBV23-1 is noted as an ORF with a role that remains uncertain. What was sequenced was CD4+ T cells from PBMCs. The source of this sequence is a human donor with Susac syndrome. The CDR3 here is CASSPRDRGYNQPQHF. The CDR3 bases are TGCGCCAGCAGTCCCCGGGACAGGGGATACAATCAGCCCCAGCATTTT.